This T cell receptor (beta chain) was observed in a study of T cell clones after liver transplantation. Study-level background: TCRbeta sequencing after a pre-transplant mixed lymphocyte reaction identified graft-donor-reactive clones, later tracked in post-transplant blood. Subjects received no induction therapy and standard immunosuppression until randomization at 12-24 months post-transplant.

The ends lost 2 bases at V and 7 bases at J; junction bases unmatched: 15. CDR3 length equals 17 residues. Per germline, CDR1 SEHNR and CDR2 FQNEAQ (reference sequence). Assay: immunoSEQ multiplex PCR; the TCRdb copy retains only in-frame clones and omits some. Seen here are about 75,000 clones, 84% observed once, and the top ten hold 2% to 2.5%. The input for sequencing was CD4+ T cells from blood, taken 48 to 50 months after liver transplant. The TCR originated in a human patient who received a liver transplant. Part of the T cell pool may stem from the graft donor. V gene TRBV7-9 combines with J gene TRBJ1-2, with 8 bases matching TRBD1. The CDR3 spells CASSLLGTGAVGSGYTF. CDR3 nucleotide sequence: TGTGCCAGCAGCTTACTGGGGACAGGCGCCGTTGGAAGTGGCTACACCTTC. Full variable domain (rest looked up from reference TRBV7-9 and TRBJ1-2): DTGVSQNPRHKITKRGQNVTFRCDPISEHNRLYWYRQTLGQGPEFLTYFQNEAQLEKSRLLSDRFSAERPKGSFSTLEIQRTEQGDSAMYLCASSLLGTGAVGSGYTFGSGTRLTVV.